This TCR beta chain appears in the sequencing data of a study of blood T cells in healthy people across ages. The individuals who served as donors were healthy Caucasians living in Russia, aged roughly 6 to 90. Using a J-beta primer mix together with a sample-barcoded 5' primer, a second PCR was run for roughly 6 to 12 cycles. TCRdb used MiXCR to reprocess the 5' RACE reads, holding one entry per CDR3 protein. The sample includes over a million distinct CDR3 sequences, 55% to 75% of them seen just once. The CDR3 runs 11 residues. The germline V gene encodes CDR1 SQVTM and CDR2 ANQGSEA. The origin of this receptor is a man aged 18-30 years in good health. The sequencing sample was made of blood. J is TRBJ2-3 and V is TRBV29-1, with D tentatively TRBD2 (6 bases). The CDR3 here is CTVPEGDTQYF. In nucleotides, the CDR3 is TGCACCGTCCCGGAGGGAGATACGCAGTATTTT.